The 29 T cell receptor beta chains listed next were all sequenced from one sample in a study of shared clonotypes between healthy human individuals. Sequencing used immunoSEQ multiplex PCR; TCRdb keeps in-frame clones, though not all of them. The repertoire holds around 990,000 clones, with roughly 80% as singletons. Sequenced input: memory CD4+ T cells from PBMCs. As for subset: CD45RA-negative fraction. The receptors derive from a man younger than 30 in good health. Some clones in this sample may be carry-over from other donors' samples.

This clone was picked up a small number of times. The rearrangement links TRBV21-1 to TRBJ1-5; the table's D gene call, TRBD1, was not cross checked with the DNA. TRBV21-1 is reported as a pseudogene. The CDR3 runs to 14 residues. CDR3 sequence: CASTGTAENQPQHF. The CDR3 DNA sequence: TGTGCCAGCACGGGGACAGCAGAAAATCAGCCCCAGCATTTT.

CDR3 DNA: TGCGCCAGCAGCTTCAACGGGGCCAACGTCCTGACTTTC. Its translation is CASSFNGANVLTF. The gene calls are TRBV5-1 and TRBJ2-6; D gene ambiguous. Germline assignment: CDR1 SGHRS and CDR2 YFSETQ. V was shortened by 2 bases and J by 4 bases, with 4 bases between the two germline ends. This CDR3 region has 13 residues.

The genes are TRBV4-3 and TRBJ2-7; D is possibly TRBD2 (6 bases). Germline V gives CDR1 LGHNA, CDR2 YSLEER. The length of the CDR3 is 16 residues. Trimming took off 1 base at V and 0 bases at J, with 13 bases between the two ends. CDR3 DNA: TGCGCCAGCAGCCAAGGAGCGGGCGACTTCTCCTACGAGCAGTACTTC. It is translated as CASSQGAGDFSYEQYF.

The table lists this clone with a few counts. The chain links TRBV28 to TRBJ2-1; D is perhaps TRBD2 (6 bases). The V gene lost 4 bases and the J gene lost 5 bases, with 15 bases spanning the gap. This CDR3 region has 15 residues. Germline V gene lookup returns CDR1 MDHEN and CDR2 SYDVKM. DNA for the CDR3: TGTGCCAGCAGTTCTAGGGCTCGGGGGAACAATGAGCAGTTCTTC. Its protein is CASSSRARGNNEQFF. Supplemented by reference TRBV28 and TRBJ2-1, the full variable domain reads DVKVTQSSRYLVKRTGEKVFLECVQDMDHENMFWYRQDPGLGLRLIYFSYDVKMKEKGDIPEGYSVSREKKERFSLILESASTNQTSMYLCASSSRARGNNEQFFGPGTRLTVL.

This chain uses TRBV4-3 with TRBJ1-1; 8 bases are shared with TRBD1. CDR1 LGHNA and CDR2 YSLEER come from the germline V gene. The CDR3 runs to 20 residues. Unmatched junction bases numbered 20, after V lost 0 bases and J lost 5 bases. The CDR3 nucleotides are TGCGCCAGCAGCCAAGAGAGGAGACGCCCGCCAGGGGGCGTAGGTACTGAAGCTTTCTTT. It yields the protein CASSQERRRPPGGVGTEAFF.

This clone is a singleton in its sample. The rearrangement joins TRBV11-2 to TRBJ2-7, with D perhaps TRBD1 or TRBD2 (5 bases each). Germline V gene data show CDR1 as SGHAT and CDR2 as FQNNGV. CDR3 length: 15 residues. V dropped 4 bases and J dropped 7 bases, with 20 bases sitting between them. The CDR3 loop is CASSSPRDQTREQYF. CDR3 bases: TGTGCCAGCAGCTCACCCCGGGACCAGACCCGAGAGCAGTACTTC.

The rearrangement uses TRBV7-2 and TRBJ2-3, with D possibly matching TRBD1 (5 bases). CDR3 length: 14 amino acids. The germline gives CDR1 SGHTA, CDR2 FQGNSA. V was cut by 7 bases and J by 2 bases, with 13 bases left in between. CDR3 DNA: TGTGCCAGCACTAAAGACAGATACACAGATACGCAGTATTTT. Protein: CASTKDRYTDTQYF.

Worth noting for this clone: Other DNA sequences of this sample code for an identical CDR3. The chain couples TRBV28 to TRBJ1-1, with D hard to call. Germline V lookup: CDR1 MDHEN, CDR2 SYDVKM. The CDR3 contains 16 residues. V shed 4 bases and J shed 0 bases, with 15 bases lying between them. DNA for the CDR3: TGTGCCAGCAGTTCCCCCCGTCGGGCCATGAACACTGAAGCTTTCTTT. Its protein is CASSSPRRAMNTEAFF.

The rearrangement links TRBV28 to TRBJ2-7, with 12 positions matching TRBD2. From germline, CDR1 is MDHEN and CDR2 SYDVKM. The CDR3 consists of 15 residues. The ends lost 3 bases at V and 5 bases at J; junction bases unmatched: 5. CDR3 nucleotides: TGTGCCAGCAGTTTGACTAGCGGGAGAAAACACGAGCAGTACTTC. Its translation: CASSLTSGRKHEQYF.

This clone appeared once. This CDR3 reads CAIRDLTDTQYF. The CDR3 DNA sequence: TGTGCCATCCGGGACCTCACAGATACGCAGTATTTT. V usage is TRBV2 and J usage is TRBJ2-3, with D possibly called TRBD1 or TRBD2 (5 bases each). CDR1 and CDR2 (germline): SNHLY, FYNNEI. V lost 10 bases, J lost 2 bases, and 10 bases lay in between. CDR3 length: 12 residues.

As for this clone: At the DNA level, this CDR3 is encoded by other sequences in the same sample as well. This chain joins TRBV30 and TRBJ2-5; possibly TRBD1 or TRBD2 for D (5 bases each). The CDR3 contains 16 residues. V gave up 4 bases and J gave up 1 base, with 19 bases separating them. CDR1 is GTSNPN, CDR2 SVGIG, per germline (reference sequence). This CDR3 is CAWKRGEQLGQETQYF. DNA for the CDR3: TGTGCCTGGAAGAGGGGCGAACAGCTAGGCCAAGAGACCCAGTACTTC.

The rearrangement joins TRBV9 to TRBJ2-1, with 8 bases that match TRBD2. CDR1 is SGDLS, CDR2 YYNGEE, per germline. The length of the CDR3 is 15 residues. With 4 bases clipped from V and 8 bases from J, the junction kept 11 bases outside the gene matches. CDR3 bases: TGTGCCAGCAGCCCCCGGGCTAGCGGGTCGGATGAGCAGTTCTTC. This sequence encodes CASSPRASGSDEQFF.

Comments on this clone: It may be a read error: a sequence one base away is much more abundant. This sample includes further DNA sequences coding for the same CDR3. V usage is TRBV7-3 and J usage is TRBJ2-3; no clear D. Germline CDR1 SGHTA, CDR2 FQGTGA. V lost 5 bases to trimming and J lost 0 bases, with 9 bases between them. The CDR3 totals 14 residues. CDR3 nucleotide sequence: TGTGCCAGCAGCCCCTCAGGTAGCACAGATACGCAGTATTTT. Encoded protein: CASSPSGSTDTQYF.

This chain connects TRBV5-1 to TRBJ2-3; TRBD1 might be the D (5 bases). Per germline, CDR1 SGHRS and CDR2 YFSETQ. The CDR3 sequence is 13 residues long. V lost 4 bases and J lost 1, with 7 bases in between. CDR3 loop: CASSTRGTDTQYF. CDR3 nucleotide sequence: TGCGCCAGCAGCACCAGGGGCACAGATACGCAGTATTTT.

The V call is TRBV28, the J call TRBJ2-5; possibly TRBD2 for D (6 bases). Gene TRBJ2-7 matches the end of the DNA better, so the J call may be wrong. The CDR3 totals 14 residues. CDR1 and CDR2 from the germline V gene are MDHEN and SYDVKM. In DNA form, the CDR3 reads TGTGCCAGCAGTAGGGCGGGACGGTTGTACGAGCAGTACTTC. Its translation: CASSRAGRLYEQYF.

A word on this clone: This may stem from a read error, because a much larger clone lies one nucleotide away. Other DNA sequences within the sample encode an identical CDR3. V gene TRBV5-4 combines with J gene TRBJ2-5; 10 nucleotides agree with TRBD2. V lost 3 bases, J lost 2 bases, and 4 bases stayed unmatched. This CDR3 is 15 amino acids long. CDR1 SGHNT and CDR2 YYREEE come from the germline V gene (reference sequence). This CDR3 is CASSSALAGQETQYF. CDR3 nucleotides: TGTGCCAGCAGCTCCGCACTAGCGGGACAAGAGACCCAGTACTTC.

There are many counts of this clone. The J gene is TRBJ2-1, the V gene TRBV6-5; possibly TRBD2 for D (6 bases). The germline CDR1 and CDR2 sequences are MNHEY and SVGAGI. The ends were cut back, 4 bases at V and 3 bases at J, with 13 bases in the middle. The CDR3 runs 15 residues. The CDR3 DNA is TGTGCCAGCAGTTTGATAACGGGGGACTACAATGAGCAGTTCTTC. Translating gives CASSLITGDYNEQFF.

J is TRBJ2-3 and V is TRBV7-9, with D possibly matching TRBD1 (5 bases). V lost 5 bases to trimming and J lost 0 bases, with 9 bases between them. The CDR3 runs 14 residues. Germline V lookup: CDR1 SEHNR, CDR2 FQNEAQ (reference sequence). The DNA for the CDR3 is TGTGCCAGCAGCCGGACAAAGAGCACAGATACGCAGTATTTT. Amino acids: CASSRTKSTDTQYF.

J is TRBJ2-7 and V is TRBV28; 8 nucleotides align to TRBD2. J was trimmed by 2 bases and V by 7 bases; bases with no gene match: 10. Germline lookup yields CDR1 MDHEN and CDR2 SYDVKM. This CDR3 spans 15 amino acids. The DNA of the CDR3 is TGTGCCAGCACCACGGGGGGGGGTACTCCCTACGAGCAGTACTTC. Its translation is CASTTGGGTPYEQYF.

The chain has TRBV5-4 and TRBJ2-6; tentatively, D is TRBD1 (5 bases). The CDR3 runs to 17 residues. Germline lookup yields CDR1 SGHNT and CDR2 YYREEE (reference sequence). With 4 bases removed from V and 0 bases from J, the gap between germline ends came to 14 bases. DNA of the CDR3: TGTGCCAGCAGCCTCCTTCGACAGACCTCTGGGGCCAACGTCCTGACTTTC. The encoded protein is CASSLLRQTSGANVLTF.

The V gene is TRBV5-1, the J gene TRBJ2-7; tentative D call: TRBD1 (6 bases). This CDR3 region has 14 residues. Trimming removed 4 bases at V and 2 bases at J, with 13 bases between. Per the germline V gene, CDR1 is SGHRS and CDR2 is YFSETQ. The CDR3 is CASSPQSGAYEQYF. CDR3 sequence (DNA): TGCGCCAGCAGCCCTCAGTCAGGGGCCTACGAGCAGTACTTC.

The rearrangement uses TRBV28 and TRBJ2-7; TRBD1 is a possible D gene (6 bases). Trimming left V 7 bases short and J 5 bases short, with 15 bases between. CDR1 and CDR2 (germline): MDHEN, SYDVKM. The CDR3 is made up of 13 amino acids. CDR3 coding DNA: TGTGCCAGCACCAGGGGAGTTTATAACGAGCAGTACTTC. It codes for CASTRGVYNEQYF.

This clone was recorded only once. V and J are TRBV28 and TRBJ1-5; D is possibly TRBD1 (5 bases). CDR1 and CDR2 from the germline V gene are MDHEN and SYDVKM. CDR3 size: 16 residues. V was pared by 3 bases and J by 6 bases, with 18 bases between. This CDR3 reads CASSFDRRGSGQPQHF. DNA for the CDR3: TGTGCCAGCAGTTTTGATAGGAGGGGATCGGGTCAGCCCCAGCATTTT.

The rearrangement links TRBV18 to TRBJ2-1; the match to TRBD1 covers 8 bases. CDR3 size: 13 residues. Per the germline V gene, CDR1 is KGHSH and CDR2 is LQKENI. Germline trimming cut 5 bases from V and 7 bases from J; bases unmatched to any gene: 4. In DNA, the CDR3 is TGTGCCAGCTCATCAGGGGGCGGGAATGAGCAGTTCTTC. Amino acid sequence: CASSSGGGNEQFF.

In its sample, this clone was seen a few times. The rearrangement joins TRBV27 to TRBJ2-7; TRBD2 agrees at 7 bases. Trimming cost V 2 bases and J 4 bases; bases outside gene matches: 5. Germline V gene sequence: CDR1 MNHEY, CDR2 SMNVEV (reference sequence). CDR3 size: 14 residues. CDR3 nucleotides: TGTGCCAGCAGTTTAGCCTGGGGGGGGTACGAGCAGTACTTC. This translates into CASSLAWGGYEQYF.

V usage is TRBV7-9 and J usage is TRBJ2-6; D not certain. Between the trimmed V and J ends, which lost 3 bases and 2 bases, there was a span of 5 bases. The CDR3 has 14 residues. The V gene's germline CDR1 is SEHNR and CDR2 FQNEAQ (reference sequence). CDR3 amino acids: CASSLGTGANVLTF. Here the CDR3 DNA reads TGTGCCAGCAGCTTGGGGACTGGGGCCAACGTCCTGACTTTC.

The chain is built from TRBV18 and TRBJ2-5, with 10 positions matching TRBD1. This CDR3 spans 15 amino acids. J lost 0 bases, V lost 4 bases, and 2 bases had no gene match. Germline-derived CDR1 and CDR2 are KGHSH and LQKENI. CDR3 DNA sequence: TGTGCCAGCTCACGGACAGGGGGGGACCAAGAGACCCAGTACTTC. This translates into CASSRTGGDQETQYF.

The genes are TRBV6-5 and TRBJ2-7, with no clear D. This CDR3 is built from 12 residues. Per germline, CDR1 MNHEY and CDR2 SVGAGI. The germline V and J ends were trimmed by 6 bases and 0 bases, with 6 bases remaining between them. DNA for the CDR3: TGTGCCAGCAGGGGTTACTCCTACGAGCAGTACTTC. Translating gives CASRGYSYEQYF.

This chain links TRBV11-3 with TRBJ2-2, with 11 positions matching TRBD2. V was clipped by 4 bases and J by 0 bases; unmatched bases: 1. Germline V gene data show CDR1 as SGHNT and CDR2 as YENEEA. This CDR3 is 16 amino acids long. CDR3 in DNA: TGTGCCAGCAGCTCGGGACTAGCGGCGAACACCGGGGAGCTGTTTTTT. Translating it yields CASSSGLAANTGELFF.